This T cell receptor (beta chain) was sequenced for a study of a mutant IDH1 vaccine in newly diagnosed glioma. Study background: Patients received vaccination from 4-6 weeks after radiotherapy alone, or with temozolomide cycles. The timing of visit V12 was week 35, and that of visit V13 was week 47. Patients were pretreated with radiotherapy, temozolomide, or both, mostly both.

Note on this clone: Its antigen is unidentified.

Time point defined: week 35, safety follow-up. Each vaccine dose was 300 ug of mutant IDH1 20-mer peptide, with topical imiquimod. Donors had new WHO grade 3 or 4 IDH1-mutant, ATRX-lost astrocytomas. In germline, CDR1 is MGHDK, CDR2 SYGVNS. CDR3 length: 13 amino acids. Trimming removed 2 bases at V and 3 bases at J, with 5 bases between. Sequenced by immunoSEQ multiplex PCR; TCRdb stores in-frame clones only, minus some. Altogether about 68,000 clones are present, roughly 83% being singletons, with the ten largest covering 10% to 15%. The TCR sequence derives from a man aged 18 to 30 with glioma. The rearrangement links TRBV25-1 to TRBJ2-1; D gene uncertain. Specimen: PBMCs, collected from a glioma patient whose treatment included an IDH1 peptide vaccine. CDR3 coding DNA: TGTGCCAGCAGTGAAGGGCACTACAATGAGCAGTTCTTC. Its protein product is CASSEGHYNEQFF.